What follows are 9 T cell receptor beta chains derived from one specimen sequenced in a study of CD8 T cells in ankylosing spondylitis. From the 5' RACE reads, TCRdb called clonotypes with MiXCR, one entry per CDR3 protein. The repertoire holds approximately 190,000 distinct CDR3 sequences, with 13% as singletons. The specimen was blood, either unsorted or a sorted T cell fraction (not recorded which). These TCRs come from a female donor with ankylosing spondylitis or in good health (not recorded which).

This clonotype was found many times. The V gene is TRBV20-1, the J gene TRBJ1-6, with 7 bases that match TRBD1. V lost 3 bases to trimming and J lost 5 bases; unmatched junction nucleotides: 1. This CDR3 is built from 13 residues. Germline V lookup: CDR1 DFQATT, CDR2 SNEGSKA (reference sequence). The DNA for the CDR3 is TGCAGTGCTAGGACAGGGAATAATTCACCCCTCCACTTT. This gives the protein CSARTGNNSPLHF.

This clonotype has ten or more counts. This rearrangement joins TRBV5-1 to TRBJ2-3; D possibly uses TRBD1 or TRBD2 (6 bases each). The CDR3 covers 17 residues. Trimming removed 4 bases from V and 1 base from J, with 19 bases in between. Germline CDR1 and CDR2: SGHRS and YFSETQ. As DNA, the CDR3 is TGCGCCAGCAGCCGTTTCTCTGGAAGGGGGGGCACAGATACGCAGTATTTT. Translation: CASSRFSGRGGTDTQYF.

In this sample, this clonotype turned up many times. The chain couples TRBV20-1 to TRBJ2-5; TRBD2 is a possible D gene (6 bases). CDR3 size: 15 residues. Per germline, CDR1 DFQATT and CDR2 SNEGSKA (reference sequence). V was cut by 3 bases and J by 5 bases, with 19 bases left in between. This chain's CDR3 is CSASLREVRSETQYF. CDR3 bases: TGCAGTGCTAGTTTGAGGGAGGTGCGTTCGGAGACCCAGTACTTC.

On this clonotype: This may be a read error, as it is one base from a much larger clone. The J gene is TRBJ2-5, the V gene TRBV5-6, with 8 bases matching TRBD2. The CDR3 spans 15 residues. Germline V lookup: CDR1 SGHDT, CDR2 YYEEEE. The junction had 12 bases not matched to a gene; V was cut back by 4 bases and J by 7 bases. CDR3: CASSMQGSGSGTQYF. CDR3 DNA sequence: TGTGCCAGCAGCATGCAGGGCAGCGGGAGTGGGACCCAGTACTTC.

The rearrangement joins TRBV6-1 to TRBJ2-7; 8 nucleotides line up with TRBD1. CDR3 length: 13 amino acids. J was trimmed by 3 bases and V by 6 bases; bases with no gene match: 4. Germline CDR1 reads MNHNS; CDR2 reads SASEGT. The CDR3 DNA reads TGTGCCAGCAGGCAGACAGGGGTCTACGAGCAGTACTTC. Protein sequence: CASRQTGVYEQYF.

The CDR3 is CASSLDGTSGGRLSNEQFF. In nucleotides, the CDR3 is TGTGCCAGCAGTTTAGATGGGACTAGCGGTGGCAGGTTGAGTAATGAGCAGTTCTTC. The rearrangement links TRBV12-3 or TRBV12-4 to TRBJ2-1; 11 bases match TRBD2. This CDR3 region has 19 residues. The junction had 15 bases not matched to a gene; V was cut back by 1 base and J by 7 bases.

The chain employs TRBV12-3 or TRBV12-4 and TRBJ1-1, with 11 bases lining up with TRBD1. Trimming took 2 bases from V and 3 from J; bases not matched to a gene: 8. This CDR3 is 17 amino acids long. CDR3 region: CASSLHGPGQGDTEAFF. The CDR3 DNA reads TGTGCCAGCAGTTTACACGGACCGGGACAGGGGGACACTGAAGCTTTCTTT.

This clonotype was observed many times. V and J are TRBV20-1 and TRBJ1-1, with D perhaps matching TRBD1 (6 bases). The germline V gene has CDR1 DFQATT and CDR2 SNEGSKA (reference sequence). Trimming shortened V by 6 bases and J by 1 base, and 15 bases separated the two germline ends. This CDR3 is 14 amino acids long. CDR3 loop: CSALQGPKNTEAFF. In DNA, the CDR3 is TGCAGTGCCCTCCAGGGGCCTAAGAACACTGAAGCTTTCTTT.

This clonotype was seen many times. The rearrangement uses TRBV20-1 and TRBJ1-5, with TRBD1 matching 8 bases. Per germline, CDR1 DFQATT and CDR2 SNEGSKA (reference sequence). The CDR3 consists of 13 residues. V trimming: 6 bases; J trimming: 4 bases; junction bases outside the gene matches: 5. The DNA of the CDR3 is TGCAGTGCAGTGGGACAGGATAATCAGCCCCAGCATTTT. This encodes CSAVGQDNQPQHF.